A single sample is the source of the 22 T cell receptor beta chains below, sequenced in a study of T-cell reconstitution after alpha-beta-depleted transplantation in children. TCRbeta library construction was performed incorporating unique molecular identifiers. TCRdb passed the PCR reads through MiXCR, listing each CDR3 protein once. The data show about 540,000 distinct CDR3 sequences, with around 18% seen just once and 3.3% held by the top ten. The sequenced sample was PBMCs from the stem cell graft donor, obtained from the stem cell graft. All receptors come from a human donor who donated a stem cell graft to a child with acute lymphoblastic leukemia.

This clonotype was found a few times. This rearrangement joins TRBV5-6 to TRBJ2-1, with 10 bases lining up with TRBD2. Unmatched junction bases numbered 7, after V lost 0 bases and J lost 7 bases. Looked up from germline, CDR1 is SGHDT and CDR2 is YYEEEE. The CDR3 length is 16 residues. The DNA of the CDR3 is TGTGCCAGCAGCTTGGTGCCTAGCGGGAGCGGAAATGAGCAGTTCTTC. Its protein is CASSLVPSGSGNEQFF.

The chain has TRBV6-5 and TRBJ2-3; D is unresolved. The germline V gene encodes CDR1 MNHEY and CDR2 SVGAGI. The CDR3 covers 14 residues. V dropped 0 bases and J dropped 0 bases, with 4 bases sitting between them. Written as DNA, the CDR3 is TGTGCCAGCAGTTACTCTGACAGCACAGATACGCAGTATTTT. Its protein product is CASSYSDSTDTQYF.

The CDR3 region has the DNA TGTGCCAGCAGCGCGGGTAGCGGGAGGGGAGAGACCCAGTACTTC. Translation gives CASSAGSGRGETQYF. The J gene is TRBJ2-5, the V gene TRBV9; 11 nucleotides match TRBD2. Looked up from germline, CDR1 is SGDLS and CDR2 is YYNGEE. The CDR3 contains 15 residues. Trimming took 3 bases from V and 4 from J; bases not matched to a gene: 5.

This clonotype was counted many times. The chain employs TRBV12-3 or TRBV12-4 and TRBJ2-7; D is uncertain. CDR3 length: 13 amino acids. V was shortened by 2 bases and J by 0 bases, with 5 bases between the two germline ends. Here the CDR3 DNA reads TGTGCCAGCAGTTTACAGGTCTCCTACGAGCAGTACTTC. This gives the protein CASSLQVSYEQYF.

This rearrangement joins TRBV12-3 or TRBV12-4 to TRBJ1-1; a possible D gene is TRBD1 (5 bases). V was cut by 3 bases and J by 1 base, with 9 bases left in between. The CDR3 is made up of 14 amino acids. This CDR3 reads CASSFGATNTEAFF. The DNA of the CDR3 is TGTGCCAGCAGTTTTGGGGCAACGAACACTGAAGCTTTCTTT.

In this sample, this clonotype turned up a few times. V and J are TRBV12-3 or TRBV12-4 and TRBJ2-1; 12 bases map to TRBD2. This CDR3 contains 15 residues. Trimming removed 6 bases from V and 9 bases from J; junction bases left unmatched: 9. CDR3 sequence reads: CASSPETSGSSEQFF. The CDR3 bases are TGTGCCAGCAGCCCAGAGACTAGCGGGAGTAGTGAGCAGTTCTTC.

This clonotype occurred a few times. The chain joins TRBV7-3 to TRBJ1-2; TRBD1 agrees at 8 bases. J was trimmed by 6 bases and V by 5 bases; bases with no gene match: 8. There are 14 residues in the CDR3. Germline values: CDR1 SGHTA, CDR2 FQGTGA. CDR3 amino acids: CASSAGGQDHGYTF. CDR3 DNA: TGTGCCAGCAGCGCCGGGGGACAGGACCATGGCTACACCTTC.

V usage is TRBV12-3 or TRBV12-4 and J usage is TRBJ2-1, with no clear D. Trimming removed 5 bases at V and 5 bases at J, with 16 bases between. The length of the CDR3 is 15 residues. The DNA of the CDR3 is TGTGCCAGCAGTCCCGGGTCCCGGCCCAACAATGAGCAGTTCTTC. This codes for CASSPGSRPNNEQFF.

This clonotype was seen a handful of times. The CDR3 region is CASSHYTQYF. The CDR3 DNA reads as TGTGCCAGCAGCCATTATACGCAGTATTTT. V gene TRBV11-2 combines with J gene TRBJ2-3; D not certain. V was cut by 5 bases and J by 7 bases, with 4 bases left in between. Looked up from germline, CDR1 is SGHAT and CDR2 is FQNNGV. The CDR3 runs 10 residues.

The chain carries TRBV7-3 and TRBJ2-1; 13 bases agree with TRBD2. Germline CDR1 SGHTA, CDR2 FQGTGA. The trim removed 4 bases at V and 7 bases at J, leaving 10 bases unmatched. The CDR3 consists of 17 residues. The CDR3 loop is CASSYADGLAGVNEQFF. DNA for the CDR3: TGTGCCAGCAGCTACGCTGATGGACTAGCGGGAGTAAATGAGCAGTTCTTC.

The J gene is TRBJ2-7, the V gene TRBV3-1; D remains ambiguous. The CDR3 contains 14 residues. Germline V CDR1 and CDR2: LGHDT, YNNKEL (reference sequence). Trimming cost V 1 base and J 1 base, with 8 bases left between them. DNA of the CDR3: TGTGCCAGCAGCCAAGGGTGGGTTTCCTACGAGCAGTACTTC. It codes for CASSQGWVSYEQYF.

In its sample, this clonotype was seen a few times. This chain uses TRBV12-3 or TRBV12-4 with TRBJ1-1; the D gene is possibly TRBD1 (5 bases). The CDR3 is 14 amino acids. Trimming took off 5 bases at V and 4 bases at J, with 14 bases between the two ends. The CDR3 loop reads CASSPGRVFTEAFF. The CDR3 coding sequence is TGTGCCAGCAGTCCAGGGAGGGTTTTCACTGAAGCTTTCTTT.

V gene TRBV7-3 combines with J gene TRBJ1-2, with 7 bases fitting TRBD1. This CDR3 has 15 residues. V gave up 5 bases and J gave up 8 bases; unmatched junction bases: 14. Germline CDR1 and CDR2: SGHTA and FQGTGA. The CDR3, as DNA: TGTGCCAGCAGCACTGGCGCGACAGGGCCGAAGGGCTACACCTTC. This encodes CASSTGATGPKGYTF.

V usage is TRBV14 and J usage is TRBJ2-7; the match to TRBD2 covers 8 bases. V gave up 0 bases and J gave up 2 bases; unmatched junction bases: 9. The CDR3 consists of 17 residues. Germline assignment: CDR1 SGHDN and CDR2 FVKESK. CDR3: CASSQDSGGRLAYEQYF. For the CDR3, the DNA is TGTGCCAGCAGCCAAGATAGTGGCGGGAGGCTAGCCTACGAGCAGTACTTC.

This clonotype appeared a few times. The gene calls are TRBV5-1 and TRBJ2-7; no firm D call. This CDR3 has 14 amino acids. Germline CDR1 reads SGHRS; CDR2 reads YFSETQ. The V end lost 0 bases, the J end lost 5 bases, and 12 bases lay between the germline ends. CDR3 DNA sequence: TGCGCCAGCAGCTTGGACGGATCCCCAAACGAGCAGTACTTC. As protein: CASSLDGSPNEQYF.

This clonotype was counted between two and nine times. DNA of the CDR3: TGTGCCAGCAGCCTGACTAGCGGGGCTTATGAAGAGACCCAGTACTTC. It encodes CASSLTSGAYEETQYF. This chain uses TRBV9 with TRBJ2-5; 11 bases agree with TRBD2. The CDR3 covers 16 residues. V was pared by 4 bases and J by 3 bases, with 8 bases of the junction left unmatched. Germline CDR1 SGDLS, CDR2 YYNGEE.

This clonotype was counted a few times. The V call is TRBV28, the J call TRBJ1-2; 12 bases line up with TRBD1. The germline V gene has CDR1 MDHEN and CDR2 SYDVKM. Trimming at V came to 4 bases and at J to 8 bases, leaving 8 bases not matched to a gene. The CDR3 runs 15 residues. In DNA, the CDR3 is TGTGCCAGCAGTTCCCGGGACAGGGGGCAGGGAGGCTACACCTTC. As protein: CASSSRDRGQGGYTF.

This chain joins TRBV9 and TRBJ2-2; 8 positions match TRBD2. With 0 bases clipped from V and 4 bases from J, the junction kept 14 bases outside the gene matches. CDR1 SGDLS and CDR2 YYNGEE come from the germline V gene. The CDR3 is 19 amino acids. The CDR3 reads CASSVGLLGLGGGTGELFF. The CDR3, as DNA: TGTGCCAGCAGCGTAGGCCTGCTGGGACTAGGGGGGGGCACCGGGGAGCTGTTTTTT. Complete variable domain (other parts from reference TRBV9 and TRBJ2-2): DSGVTQTPKHLITATGQRVTLRCSPRSGDLSVYWYQQSLDQGLQFLIQYYNGEERAKGNILERFSAQQFPDLHSELNLSSLELGDSALYFCASSVGLLGLGGGTGELFFGEGSRLTVL.

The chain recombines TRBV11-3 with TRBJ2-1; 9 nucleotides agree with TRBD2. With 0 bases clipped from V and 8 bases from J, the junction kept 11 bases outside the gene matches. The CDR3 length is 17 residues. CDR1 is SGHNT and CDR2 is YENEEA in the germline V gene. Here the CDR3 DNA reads TGTGCCAGCAGCTTAGATTCCGTGGCTAGCGGGAATTATGAGCAGTTCTTC. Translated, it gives CASSLDSVASGNYEQFF.

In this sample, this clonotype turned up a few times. CDR3 protein: CASSTGEAATNEKLFF. The CDR3 DNA reads as TGTGCCAGCAGCACCGGGGAGGCGGCGACTAATGAAAAACTGTTTTTT. V is TRBV5-8 and J is TRBJ1-4; D not resolved. The germline V gene encodes CDR1 SGHTS and CDR2 YDEGEE. This CDR3 comprises 16 residues. The germline V and J ends were trimmed by 4 bases and 2 bases, with 15 bases remaining between them. Looking up the rest from reference TRBV5-8 and TRBJ1-4 gives the full variable domain: EAGVTQSPTHLIKTRGQQATLRCSPISGHTSVYWYQQALGLGLQFLLWYDEGEERNRGNFPPRFSGRQFPNYSSELNVNALELEDSALYLCASSTGEAATNEKLFFGSGTQLSVL.

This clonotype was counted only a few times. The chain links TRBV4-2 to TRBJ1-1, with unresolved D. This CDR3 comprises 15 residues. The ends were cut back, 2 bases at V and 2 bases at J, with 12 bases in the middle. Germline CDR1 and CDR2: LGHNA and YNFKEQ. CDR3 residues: CASSQILKRNTEAFF. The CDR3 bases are TGTGCCAGCAGCCAAATCTTAAAGAGAAACACTGAAGCTTTCTTT.

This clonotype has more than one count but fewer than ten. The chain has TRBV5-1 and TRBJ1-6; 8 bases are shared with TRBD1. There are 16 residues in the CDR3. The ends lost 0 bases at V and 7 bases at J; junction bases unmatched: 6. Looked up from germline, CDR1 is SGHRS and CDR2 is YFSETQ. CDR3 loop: CASSLDRGKMNSPLHF. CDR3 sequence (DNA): TGCGCCAGCAGCTTGGACAGGGGGAAAATGAATTCACCCCTCCACTTT.